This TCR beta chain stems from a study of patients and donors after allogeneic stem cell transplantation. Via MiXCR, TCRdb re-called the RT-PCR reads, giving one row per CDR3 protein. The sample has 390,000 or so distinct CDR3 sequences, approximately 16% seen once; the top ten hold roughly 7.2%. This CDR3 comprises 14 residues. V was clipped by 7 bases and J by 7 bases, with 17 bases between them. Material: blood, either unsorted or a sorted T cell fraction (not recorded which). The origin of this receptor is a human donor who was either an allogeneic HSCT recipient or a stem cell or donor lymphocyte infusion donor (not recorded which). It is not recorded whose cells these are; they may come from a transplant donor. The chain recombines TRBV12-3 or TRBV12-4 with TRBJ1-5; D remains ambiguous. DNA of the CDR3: TGTGCCAGCAATACTAGGAGGGCAAGCCAGCCCCAGCATTTT. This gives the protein CASNTRRASQPQHF.